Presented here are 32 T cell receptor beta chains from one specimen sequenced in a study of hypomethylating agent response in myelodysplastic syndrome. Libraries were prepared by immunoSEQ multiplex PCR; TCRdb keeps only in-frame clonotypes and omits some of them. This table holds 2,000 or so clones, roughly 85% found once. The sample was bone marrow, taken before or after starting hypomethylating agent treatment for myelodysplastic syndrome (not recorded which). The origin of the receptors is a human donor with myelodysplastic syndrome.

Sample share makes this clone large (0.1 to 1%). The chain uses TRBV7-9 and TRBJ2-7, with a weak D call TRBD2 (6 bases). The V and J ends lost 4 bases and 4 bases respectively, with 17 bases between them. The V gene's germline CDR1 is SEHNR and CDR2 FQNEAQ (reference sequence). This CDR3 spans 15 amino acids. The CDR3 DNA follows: TGTGCCAGCAGCTACCGGGACTGGGGGGAATACGAGCAGTACTTC. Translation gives CASSYRDWGEYEQYF.

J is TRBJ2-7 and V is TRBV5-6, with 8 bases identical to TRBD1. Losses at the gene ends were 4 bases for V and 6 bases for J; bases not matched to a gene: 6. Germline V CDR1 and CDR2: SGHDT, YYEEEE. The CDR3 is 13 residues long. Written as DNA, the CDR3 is TGTGCCAGCAGCGTGACAGGGGTGGGCGAGCAGTACTTC. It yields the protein CASSVTGVGEQYF.

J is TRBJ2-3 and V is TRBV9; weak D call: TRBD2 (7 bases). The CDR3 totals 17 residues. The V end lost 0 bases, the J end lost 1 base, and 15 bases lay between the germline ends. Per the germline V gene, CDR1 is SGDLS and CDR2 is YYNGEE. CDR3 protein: CASSVAGAGAGTDTQYF. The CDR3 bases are TGTGCCAGCAGCGTAGCTGGCGCGGGGGCCGGCACAGATACGCAGTATTTT.

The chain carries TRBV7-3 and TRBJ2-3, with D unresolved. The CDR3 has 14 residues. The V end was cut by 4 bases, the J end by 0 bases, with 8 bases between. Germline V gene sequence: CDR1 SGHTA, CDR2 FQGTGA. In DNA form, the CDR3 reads TGTGCCAGCAGCTCAGAGCTGAGCACAGATACGCAGTATTTT. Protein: CASSSELSTDTQYF.

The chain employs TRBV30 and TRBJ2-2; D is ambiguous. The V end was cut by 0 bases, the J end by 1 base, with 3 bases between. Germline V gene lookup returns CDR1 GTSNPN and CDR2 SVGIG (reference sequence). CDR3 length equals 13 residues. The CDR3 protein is CAWSVRNTGELFF. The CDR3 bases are TGTGCCTGGAGTGTCCGGAACACCGGGGAGCTGTTTTTT.

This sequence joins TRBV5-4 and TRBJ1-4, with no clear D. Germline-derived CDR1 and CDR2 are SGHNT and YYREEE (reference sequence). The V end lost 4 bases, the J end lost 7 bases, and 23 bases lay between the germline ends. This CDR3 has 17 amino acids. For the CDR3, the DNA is TGTGCCAGCAGCCAAGATGGATTAGGCTTTGAAGGTGAAAAACTGTTTTTT. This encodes CASSQDGLGFEGEKLFF.

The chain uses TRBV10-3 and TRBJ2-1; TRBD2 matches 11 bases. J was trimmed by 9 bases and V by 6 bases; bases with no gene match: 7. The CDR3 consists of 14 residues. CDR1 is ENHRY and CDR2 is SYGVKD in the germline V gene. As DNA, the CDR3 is TGTGCCATCAGCCCGGGACTAGCGGAGGGTGAGCAGTTCTTC. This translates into CAISPGLAEGEQFF.

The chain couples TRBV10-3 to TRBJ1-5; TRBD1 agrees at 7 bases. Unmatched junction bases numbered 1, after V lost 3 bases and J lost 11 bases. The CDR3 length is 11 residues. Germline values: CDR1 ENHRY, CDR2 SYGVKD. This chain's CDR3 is CAISDGQAQHF. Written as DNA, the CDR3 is TGTGCCATCAGTGATGGACAGGCCCAGCATTTT.

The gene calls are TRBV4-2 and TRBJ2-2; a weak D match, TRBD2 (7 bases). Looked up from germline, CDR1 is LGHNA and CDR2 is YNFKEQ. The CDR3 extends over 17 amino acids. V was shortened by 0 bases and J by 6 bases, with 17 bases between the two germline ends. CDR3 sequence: CASSQDREGGTAGELFF. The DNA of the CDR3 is TGTGCCAGCAGCCAAGATCGAGAGGGGGGGACCGCCGGGGAGCTGTTTTTT.

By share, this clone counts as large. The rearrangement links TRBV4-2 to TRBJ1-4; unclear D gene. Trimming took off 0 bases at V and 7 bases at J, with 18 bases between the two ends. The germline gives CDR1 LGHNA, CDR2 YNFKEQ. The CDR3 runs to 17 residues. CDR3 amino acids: CASSQDGLGFEGEKLFF. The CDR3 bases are TGTGCCAGCAGCCAAGATGGATTAGGCTTTGAAGGTGAAAAACTGTTTTTT.

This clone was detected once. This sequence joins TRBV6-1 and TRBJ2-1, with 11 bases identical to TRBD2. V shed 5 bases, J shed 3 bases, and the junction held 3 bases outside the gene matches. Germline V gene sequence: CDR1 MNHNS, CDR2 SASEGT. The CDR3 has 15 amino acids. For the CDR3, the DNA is TGTGCCAGCAGTCCACTAGCGGGGGACTACAATGAGCAGTTCTTC. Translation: CASSPLAGDYNEQFF.

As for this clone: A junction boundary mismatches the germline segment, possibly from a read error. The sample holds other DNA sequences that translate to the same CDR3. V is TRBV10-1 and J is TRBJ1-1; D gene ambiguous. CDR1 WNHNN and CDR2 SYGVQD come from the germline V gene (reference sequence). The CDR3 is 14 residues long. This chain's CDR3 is CASSVITGNTEAFF. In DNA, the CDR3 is TGCGCCAGCAGTGTAATAACCGGGAACACCGAAGCTTTCTTT.

The CDR3 DNA reads as TGTGCCAGCAGCCCTAGCCCTTGGGACGGGTATAGCAATCAGCCCCAGCATTTT. It is translated as CASSPSPWDGYSNQPQHF. J is TRBJ1-5 and V is TRBV7-8; TRBD1 might be the D (5 bases). CDR3 size: 18 residues. Germline loops: CDR1 SGHVS, CDR2 FQNEAQ. Between the trimmed V and J ends, which lost 5 bases and 0 bases, there was a span of 20 bases.

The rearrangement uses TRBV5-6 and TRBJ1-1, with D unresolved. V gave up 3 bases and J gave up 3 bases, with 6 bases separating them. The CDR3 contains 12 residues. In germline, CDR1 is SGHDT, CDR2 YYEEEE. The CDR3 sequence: CASSSRYTEAFF. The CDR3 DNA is TGTGCCAGCAGCTCACGGTACACTGAAGCTTTCTTT.

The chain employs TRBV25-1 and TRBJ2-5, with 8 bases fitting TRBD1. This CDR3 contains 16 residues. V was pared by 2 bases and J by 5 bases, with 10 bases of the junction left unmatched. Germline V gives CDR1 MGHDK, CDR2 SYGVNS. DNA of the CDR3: TGTGCCAGCAGTGAAGGGGCAGGGGGCATATTTGAGACCCAGTACTTC. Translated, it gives CASSEGAGGIFETQYF. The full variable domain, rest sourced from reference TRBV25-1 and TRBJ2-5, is EADIYQTPRYLVIGTGKKITLECSQTMGHDKMYWYQQDPGMELHLIHYSYGVNSTEKGDLSSESTVSRIRTEHFPLTLESARPSHTSQYLCASSEGAGGIFETQYFGPGTRLLVL.

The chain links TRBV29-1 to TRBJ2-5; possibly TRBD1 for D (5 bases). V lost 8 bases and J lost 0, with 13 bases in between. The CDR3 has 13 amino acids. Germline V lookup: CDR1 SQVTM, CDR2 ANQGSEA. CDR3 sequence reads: CSLWGGDQETQYF. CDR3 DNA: TGCAGCCTCTGGGGCGGTGACCAAGAGACCCAGTACTTC.

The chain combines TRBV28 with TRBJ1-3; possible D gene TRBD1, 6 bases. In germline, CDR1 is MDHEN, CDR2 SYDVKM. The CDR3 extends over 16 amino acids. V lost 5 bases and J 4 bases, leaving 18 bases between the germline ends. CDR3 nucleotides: TGTGCCAGCAGTCGACAGAGGGGGTTGATCGGAAACACCATATATTTT. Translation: CASSRQRGLIGNTIYF.

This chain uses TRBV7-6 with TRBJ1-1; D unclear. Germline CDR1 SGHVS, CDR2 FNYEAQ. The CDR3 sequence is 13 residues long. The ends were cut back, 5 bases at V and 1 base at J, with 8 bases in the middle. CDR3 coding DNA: TGTGCCAGCAGCCAGCCCTCGAACACTGAAGCTTTCTTT. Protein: CASSQPSNTEAFF.

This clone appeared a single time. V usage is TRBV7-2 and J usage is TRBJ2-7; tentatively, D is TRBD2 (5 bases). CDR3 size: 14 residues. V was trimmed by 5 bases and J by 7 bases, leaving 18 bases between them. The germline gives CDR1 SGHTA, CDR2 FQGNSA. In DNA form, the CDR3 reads TGTGCCAGCAGCCCTGGTGGGAGCGCCCGGGAGCAGTACTTC. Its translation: CASSPGGSAREQYF.

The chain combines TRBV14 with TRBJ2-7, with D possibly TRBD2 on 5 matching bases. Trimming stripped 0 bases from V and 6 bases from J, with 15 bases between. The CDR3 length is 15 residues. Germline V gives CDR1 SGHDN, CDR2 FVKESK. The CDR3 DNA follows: TGTGCCAGCAGCCAAGATTGGCTAGCTTTGGGCGAGCAGTACTTC. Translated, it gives CASSQDWLALGEQYF.

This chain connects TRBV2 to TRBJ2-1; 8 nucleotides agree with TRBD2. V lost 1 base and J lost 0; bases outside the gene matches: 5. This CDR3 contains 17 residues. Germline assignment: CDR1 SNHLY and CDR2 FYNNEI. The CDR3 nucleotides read TGTGCCAGCAGTGAAGGTCACAGCGGGGGCTCCTACAATGAGCAGTTCTTC. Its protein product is CASSEGHSGGSYNEQFF.

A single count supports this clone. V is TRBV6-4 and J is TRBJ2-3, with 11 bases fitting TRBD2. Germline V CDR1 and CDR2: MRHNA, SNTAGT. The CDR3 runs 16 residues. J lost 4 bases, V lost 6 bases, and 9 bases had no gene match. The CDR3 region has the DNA TGTGCCAGCAGCCACGACGTAGCGGGAGGGTCAGATACGCAGTATTTT. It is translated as CASSHDVAGGSDTQYF.

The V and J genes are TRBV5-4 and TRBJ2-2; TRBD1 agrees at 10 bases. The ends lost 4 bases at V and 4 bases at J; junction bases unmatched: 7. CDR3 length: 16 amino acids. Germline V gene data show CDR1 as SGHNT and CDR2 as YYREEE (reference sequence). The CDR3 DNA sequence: TGTGCCAGCAGCCCGACAGGGGGCGGGGGCACCGGGGAGCTGTTTTTT. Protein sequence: CASSPTGGGGTGELFF.

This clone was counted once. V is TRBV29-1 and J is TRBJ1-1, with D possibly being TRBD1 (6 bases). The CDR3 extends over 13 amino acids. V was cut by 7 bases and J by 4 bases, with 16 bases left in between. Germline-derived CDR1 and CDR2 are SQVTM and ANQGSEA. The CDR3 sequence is CSASGGGFTEAFF. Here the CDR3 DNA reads TGCAGCGCCTCGGGGGGGGGCTTCACTGAAGCTTTCTTT.

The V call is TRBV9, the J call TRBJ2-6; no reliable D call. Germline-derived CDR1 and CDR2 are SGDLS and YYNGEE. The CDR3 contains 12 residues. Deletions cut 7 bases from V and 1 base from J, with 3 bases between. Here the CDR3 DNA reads TGTGCCAGCGATTCTGGGGCCAACGTCCTGACTTTC. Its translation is CASDSGANVLTF.

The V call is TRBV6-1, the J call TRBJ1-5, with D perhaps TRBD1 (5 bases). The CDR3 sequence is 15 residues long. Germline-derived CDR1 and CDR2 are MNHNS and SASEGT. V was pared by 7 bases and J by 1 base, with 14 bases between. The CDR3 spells CASTKGEPSNQPQHF. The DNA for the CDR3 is TGTGCCAGCACCAAAGGGGAGCCAAGCAATCAGCCCCAGCATTTT.

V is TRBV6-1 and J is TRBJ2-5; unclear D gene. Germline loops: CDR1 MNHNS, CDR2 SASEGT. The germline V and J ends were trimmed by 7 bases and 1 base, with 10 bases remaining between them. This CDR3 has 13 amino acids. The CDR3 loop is CASNENIQETQYF. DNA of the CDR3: TGTGCCAGCAACGAAAATATCCAAGAGACCCAGTACTTC.

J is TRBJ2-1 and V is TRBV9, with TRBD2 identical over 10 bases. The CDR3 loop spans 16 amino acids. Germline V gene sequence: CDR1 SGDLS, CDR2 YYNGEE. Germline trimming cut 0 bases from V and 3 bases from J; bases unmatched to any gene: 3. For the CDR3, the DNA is TGTGCCAGCAGCGTAGTGGCTAGCGGGAGCTACAATGAGCAGTTCTTC. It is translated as CASSVVASGSYNEQFF.

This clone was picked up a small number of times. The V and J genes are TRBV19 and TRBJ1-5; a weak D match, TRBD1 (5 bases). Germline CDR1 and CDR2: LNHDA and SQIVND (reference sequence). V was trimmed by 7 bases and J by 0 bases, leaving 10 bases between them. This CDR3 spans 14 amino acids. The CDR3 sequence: CASTRDHSNQPQHF. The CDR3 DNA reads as TGTGCCAGTACCCGGGACCATAGCAATCAGCCCCAGCATTTT.

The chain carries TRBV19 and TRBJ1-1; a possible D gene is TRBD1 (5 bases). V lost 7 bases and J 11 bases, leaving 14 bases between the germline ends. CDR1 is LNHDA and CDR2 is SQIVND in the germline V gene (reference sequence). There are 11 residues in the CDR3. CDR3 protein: CASTGGPRAFF. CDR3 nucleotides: TGTGCCAGTACCGGGGGACCTCGGGCTTTCTTT.

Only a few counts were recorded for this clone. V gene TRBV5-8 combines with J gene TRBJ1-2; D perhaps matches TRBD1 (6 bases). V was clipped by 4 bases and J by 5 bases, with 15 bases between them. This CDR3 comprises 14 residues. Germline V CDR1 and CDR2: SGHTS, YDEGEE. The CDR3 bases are TGTGCCAGCAGCCACACAGGGATTGAGTATGGCTACACCTTC. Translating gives CASSHTGIEYGYTF.

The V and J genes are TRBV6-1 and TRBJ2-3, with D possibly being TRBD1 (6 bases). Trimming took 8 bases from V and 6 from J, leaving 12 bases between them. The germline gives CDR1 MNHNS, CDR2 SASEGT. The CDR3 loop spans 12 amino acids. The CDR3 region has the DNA TGTGCCAGCGTCTATAGGGGGGATACGCAGTATTTT. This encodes CASVYRGDTQYF.